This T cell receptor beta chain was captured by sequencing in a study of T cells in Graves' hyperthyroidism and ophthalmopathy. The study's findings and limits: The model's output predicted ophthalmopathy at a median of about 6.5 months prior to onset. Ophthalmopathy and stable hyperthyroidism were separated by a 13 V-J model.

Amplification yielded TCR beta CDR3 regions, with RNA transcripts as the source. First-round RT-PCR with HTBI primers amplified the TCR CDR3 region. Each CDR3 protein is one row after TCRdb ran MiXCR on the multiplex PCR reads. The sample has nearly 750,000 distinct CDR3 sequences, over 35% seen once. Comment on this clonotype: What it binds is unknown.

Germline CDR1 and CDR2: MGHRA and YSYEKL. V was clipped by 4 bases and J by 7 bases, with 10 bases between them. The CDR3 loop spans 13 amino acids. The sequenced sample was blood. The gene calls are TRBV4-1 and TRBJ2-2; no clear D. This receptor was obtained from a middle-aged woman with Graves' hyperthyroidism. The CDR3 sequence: CASSLGMGGELFF. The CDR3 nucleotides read TGCGCCAGCAGCCTCGGAATGGGCGGGGAGCTGTTTTTT.